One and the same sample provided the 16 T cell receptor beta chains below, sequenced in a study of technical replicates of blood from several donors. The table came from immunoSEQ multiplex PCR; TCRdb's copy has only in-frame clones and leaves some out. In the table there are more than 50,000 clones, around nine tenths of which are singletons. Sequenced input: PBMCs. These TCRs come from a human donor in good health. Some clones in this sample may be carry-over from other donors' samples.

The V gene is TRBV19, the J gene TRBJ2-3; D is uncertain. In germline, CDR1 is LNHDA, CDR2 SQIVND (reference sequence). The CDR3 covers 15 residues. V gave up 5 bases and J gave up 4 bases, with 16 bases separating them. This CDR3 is CASSRWLESADTQYF. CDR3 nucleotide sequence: TGTGCCAGTAGTCGGTGGCTAGAGAGTGCAGATACGCAGTATTTT.

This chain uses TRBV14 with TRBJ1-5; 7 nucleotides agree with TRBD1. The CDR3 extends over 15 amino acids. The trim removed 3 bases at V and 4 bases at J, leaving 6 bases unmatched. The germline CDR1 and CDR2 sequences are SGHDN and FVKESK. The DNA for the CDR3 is TGTGCCAGCAGCCAGCGACAGGGTAATAATCAGCCCCAGCATTTT. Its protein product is CASSQRQGNNQPQHF.

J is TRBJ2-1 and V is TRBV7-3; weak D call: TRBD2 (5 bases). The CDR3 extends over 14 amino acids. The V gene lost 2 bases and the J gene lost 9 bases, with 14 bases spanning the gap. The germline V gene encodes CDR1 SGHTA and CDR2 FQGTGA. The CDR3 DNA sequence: TGTGCCAGCAGCTTAGAATTCGGGGTTAGTGAGCAGTTCTTC. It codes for CASSLEFGVSEQFF.

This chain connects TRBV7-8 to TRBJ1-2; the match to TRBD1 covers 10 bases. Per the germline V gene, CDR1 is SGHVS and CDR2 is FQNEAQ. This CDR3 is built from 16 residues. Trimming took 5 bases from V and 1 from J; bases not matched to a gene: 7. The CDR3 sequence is CASSPETGGLNYGYTF. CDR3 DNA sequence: TGTGCCAGCAGCCCGGAGACAGGGGGCCTTAACTATGGCTACACCTTC.

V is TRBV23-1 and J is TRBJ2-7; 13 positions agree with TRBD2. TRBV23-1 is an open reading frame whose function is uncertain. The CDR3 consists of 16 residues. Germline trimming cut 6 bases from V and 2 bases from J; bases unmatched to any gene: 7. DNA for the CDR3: TGCGCCAGCAGGCGAGGACTAGCGGGGGATGCCTACGAGCAGTACTTC. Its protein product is CASRRGLAGDAYEQYF.

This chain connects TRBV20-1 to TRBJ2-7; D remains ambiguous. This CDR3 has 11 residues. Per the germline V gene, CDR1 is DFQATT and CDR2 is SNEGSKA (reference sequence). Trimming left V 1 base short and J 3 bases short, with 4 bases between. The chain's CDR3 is CSARGSYEQYF. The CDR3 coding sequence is TGCAGTGCTAGAGGGAGCTACGAGCAGTACTTC.

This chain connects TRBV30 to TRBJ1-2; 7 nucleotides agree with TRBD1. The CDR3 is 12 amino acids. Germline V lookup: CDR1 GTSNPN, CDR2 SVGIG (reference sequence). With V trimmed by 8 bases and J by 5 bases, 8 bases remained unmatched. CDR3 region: CAGALGQYGYTF. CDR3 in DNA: TGTGCCGGGGCCCTGGGACAGTATGGCTACACCTTC.

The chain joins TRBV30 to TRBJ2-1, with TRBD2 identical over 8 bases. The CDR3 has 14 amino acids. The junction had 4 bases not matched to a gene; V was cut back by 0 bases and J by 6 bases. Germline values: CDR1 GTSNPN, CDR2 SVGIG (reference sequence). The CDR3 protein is CAWSVLAGLNEQFF. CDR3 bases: TGTGCCTGGAGTGTCTTAGCGGGGCTCAATGAGCAGTTCTTC.

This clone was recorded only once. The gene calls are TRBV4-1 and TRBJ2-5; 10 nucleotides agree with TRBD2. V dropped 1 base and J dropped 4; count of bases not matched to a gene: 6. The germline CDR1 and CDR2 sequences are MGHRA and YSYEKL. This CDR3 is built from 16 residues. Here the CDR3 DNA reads TGCGCCAGCAGCCAAGTTACAGCGGGGGGGCCAGAGACCCAGTACTTC. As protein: CASSQVTAGGPETQYF.

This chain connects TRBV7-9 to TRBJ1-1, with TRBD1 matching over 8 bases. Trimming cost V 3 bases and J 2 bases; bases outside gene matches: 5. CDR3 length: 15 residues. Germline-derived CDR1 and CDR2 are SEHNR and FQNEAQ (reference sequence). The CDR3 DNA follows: TGTGCCAGCAGCTTGGGGACAGGCGTAAACACTGAAGCTTTCTTT. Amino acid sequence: CASSLGTGVNTEAFF.

The CDR3 here is CASSYGGQGGFYGYTF. CDR3 in DNA: TGTGCCAGCAGTTACGGGGGACAGGGGGGATTCTATGGCTACACCTTC. The V and J genes are TRBV6-5 and TRBJ1-2; 11 positions match TRBD1. The J segment lost 4 bases and the V segment lost 2 bases, leaving 6 bases of the junction unmatched. The V gene's germline CDR1 is MNHEY and CDR2 SVGAGI. The CDR3 runs 16 residues.

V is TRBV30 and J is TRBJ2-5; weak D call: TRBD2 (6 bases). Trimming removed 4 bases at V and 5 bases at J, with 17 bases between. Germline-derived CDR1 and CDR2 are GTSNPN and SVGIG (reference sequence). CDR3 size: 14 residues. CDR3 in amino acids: CAWNLGTSGETQYF. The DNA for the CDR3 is TGTGCCTGGAACCTCGGGACTTCAGGGGAGACCCAGTACTTC.

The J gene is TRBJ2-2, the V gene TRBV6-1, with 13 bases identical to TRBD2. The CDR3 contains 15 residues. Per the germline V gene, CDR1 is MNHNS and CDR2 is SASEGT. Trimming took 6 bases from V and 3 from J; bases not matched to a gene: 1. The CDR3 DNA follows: TGTGCCAGCAGGACTAGCGGGAGGTACACCGGGGAGCTGTTTTTT. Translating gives CASRTSGRYTGELFF.

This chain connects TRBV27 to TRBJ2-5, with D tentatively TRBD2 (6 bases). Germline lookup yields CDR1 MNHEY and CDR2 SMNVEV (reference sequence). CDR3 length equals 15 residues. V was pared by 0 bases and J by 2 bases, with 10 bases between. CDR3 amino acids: CASSLSMDYQETQYF. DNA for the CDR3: TGTGCCAGCAGTTTATCTATGGACTATCAAGAGACCCAGTACTTC.

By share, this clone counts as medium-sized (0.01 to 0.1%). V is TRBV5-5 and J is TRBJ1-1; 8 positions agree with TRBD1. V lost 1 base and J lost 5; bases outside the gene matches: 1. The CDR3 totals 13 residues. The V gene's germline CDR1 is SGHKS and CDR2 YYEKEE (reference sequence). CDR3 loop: CASSLNRGTEAFF. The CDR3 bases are TGTGCCAGCAGCTTGAACAGGGGGACTGAAGCTTTCTTT.

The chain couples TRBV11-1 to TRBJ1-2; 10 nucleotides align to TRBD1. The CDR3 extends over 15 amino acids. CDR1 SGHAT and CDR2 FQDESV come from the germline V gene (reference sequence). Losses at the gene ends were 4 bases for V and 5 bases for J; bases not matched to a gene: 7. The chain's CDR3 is CASSSSRQGAYGYTF. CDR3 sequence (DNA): TGTGCCAGCAGCTCAAGCCGACAGGGGGCGTATGGCTACACCTTC.